Below, 18 T cell receptor beta chains from the same sample are listed, as sequenced in a study of T cell responses to AZD1222 COVID-19 vaccine. The method was immunoSEQ multiplex PCR; TCRdb's version includes in-frame clones alone and lacks a portion of them. The data show some 130,000 clones, around 90% seen once. Here the sequenced sample was peripheral blood, taken 28 days after the second AZD1222 dose. All receptors derive from an adult who received the AZD1222 COVID-19 vaccine.

The chain couples TRBV7-9 to TRBJ2-1; D is undetermined. Trimming took 2 bases from V and 5 from J, leaving 13 bases between them. CDR3 length: 15 residues. CDR1 and CDR2 from the germline V gene are SEHNR and FQNEAQ (reference sequence). In nucleotides, the CDR3 is TGTGCCAGCAGCTTATTCTCGCCAGAAAACAATGAGCAGTTCTTC. Amino acids: CASSLFSPENNEQFF. The full variable domain, with the rest looked up from reference TRBV7-9 and TRBJ2-1, is DTGVSQNPRHKITKRGQNVTFRCDPISEHNRLYWYRQTLGQGPEFLTYFQNEAQLEKSRLLSDRFSAERPKGSFSTLEIQRTEQGDSAMYLCASSLFSPENNEQFFGPGTRLTVL.

This rearrangement joins TRBV27 to TRBJ1-2, with D maybe TRBD1 (5 bases). V shed 6 bases and J shed 4 bases, with 9 bases lying between them. Germline CDR1 is MNHEY and CDR2 is SMNVEV (reference sequence). The CDR3 totals 12 residues. CDR3 DNA sequence: TGTGCCAGCAGCCCGGGACGCTATGGCTACACCTTC. Protein: CASSPGRYGYTF.

This clone came up once. CDR3 region: CASSTGISRETQYF. DNA of the CDR3: TGTGCCAGCAGTACCGGGATCTCGAGGGAGACCCAGTACTTC. This chain connects TRBV2 to TRBJ2-5, with D tentatively TRBD2 (5 bases). Between the trimmed V and J ends, which lost 5 bases and 5 bases, there was a span of 15 bases. CDR1 and CDR2 (germline): SNHLY, FYNNEI. CDR3 length: 14 amino acids.

The V gene is TRBV11-1, the J gene TRBJ2-7; D possibly uses TRBD1 or TRBD2 (5 bases each). The CDR3 has 15 residues. V was cut by 4 bases and J by 3 bases, with 16 bases left in between. Per germline, CDR1 SGHAT and CDR2 FQDESV (reference sequence). The CDR3, as DNA: TGTGCCAGCAGCTCAGGGTGGGCAGGGAGCTACGAGCAGTACTTC. It translates to CASSSGWAGSYEQYF.

The CDR3 DNA sequence: TGTGCCAGCAGCGAGACGGGGGTGGGAGCTTTCTTT. Protein sequence: CASSETGVGAFF. V and J are TRBV12-3 or TRBV12-4 and TRBJ1-1; tentatively, D is TRBD1 (5 bases). V lost 6 bases and J 10 bases, leaving 15 bases between the germline ends. The CDR3 extends over 12 amino acids.

V gene TRBV6-4 combines with J gene TRBJ1-2; perhaps TRBD1 as D (5 bases). Per the germline V gene, CDR1 is MRHNA and CDR2 is SNTAGT. V lost 6 bases to trimming and J lost 3 bases, with 17 bases between them. The CDR3 contains 15 residues. CDR3 bases: TGTGCCAGCAGCCCCCGAGCCGGGGCGGACTATGGCTACACCTTC. Translating it yields CASSPRAGADYGYTF.

The chain combines TRBV6-5 with TRBJ2-7; D is perhaps TRBD1 (5 bases). The ends were cut back, 5 bases at V and 6 bases at J, with 11 bases in the middle. The CDR3 runs 12 residues. Germline CDR1 and CDR2: MNHEY and SVGAGI. Here the CDR3 reads CASSLQGSEQYF. The CDR3 coding sequence is TGTGCCAGCAGTCTTCAGGGTTCCGAGCAGTACTTC.

The gene calls are TRBV25-1 and TRBJ1-2, with 8 bases fitting TRBD1. This CDR3 is built from 13 residues. J lost 7 bases, V lost 9 bases, and 10 bases had no gene match. CDR1 MGHDK and CDR2 SYGVNS come from the germline V gene. CDR3 DNA sequence: TGTGCCAGAGAATCGGACAGGGATGGTGGCTACACCTTC. Amino acid sequence: CARESDRDGGYTF.

The V call is TRBV9, the J call TRBJ2-1, with TRBD2 matching 8 bases. The CDR3 is made up of 18 amino acids. Per germline, CDR1 SGDLS and CDR2 YYNGEE. V trimming: 0 bases; J trimming: 3 bases; junction bases outside the gene matches: 11. The CDR3 bases are TGTGCCAGCAGCGTAGTCACCGTCCAAGCGGGAGACTACAATGAGCAGTTCTTC. Its protein is CASSVVTVQAGDYNEQFF.

This rearrangement joins TRBV7-9 to TRBJ1-2; D might be TRBD1 (6 bases). Germline values: CDR1 SEHNR, CDR2 FQNEAQ (reference sequence). The CDR3 is made up of 15 amino acids. The V gene lost 4 bases and the J gene lost 6 bases, with 18 bases spanning the gap. The CDR3, as DNA: TGTGCCAGCAGCTCTAGCGGGGGGCGAGGCGATGGCTACACCTTC. The encoded protein is CASSSSGGRGDGYTF.

This chain joins TRBV6-5 and TRBJ2-7; D tentatively reads TRBD1 or TRBD2 (6 bases each). The CDR3 covers 15 residues. CDR1 MNHEY and CDR2 SVGAGI come from the germline V gene. The ends were cut back, 0 bases at V and 4 bases at J, with 13 bases in the middle. DNA of the CDR3: TGTGCCAGCAGTTACTCGACCGGGGGCTCGTACGAGCAGTACTTC. Protein product: CASSYSTGGSYEQYF.

The V call is TRBV6-1, the J call TRBJ1-5; D is undetermined. Germline CDR1 reads MNHNS; CDR2 reads SASEGT. The CDR3 extends over 16 amino acids. The V end was cut by 2 bases, the J end by 1 base, with 12 bases between. The CDR3 region has the DNA TGTGCCAGCAGTGAAATAAAGGGCTTCAGCAATCAGCCCCAGCATTTT. Translation gives CASSEIKGFSNQPQHF.

This chain links TRBV7-6 with TRBJ1-1; D perhaps matches TRBD1 (6 bases). CDR1 is SGHVS, CDR2 FNYEAQ, per germline. CDR3 length equals 15 residues. V lost 2 bases and J 3 bases, leaving 13 bases between the germline ends. CDR3 bases: TGTGCCAGCAGCTTACAACAGGGCAGGCACACTGAAGCTTTCTTT. Protein product: CASSLQQGRHTEAFF.

The chain combines TRBV6-4 with TRBJ1-2, with a tentative D call TRBD1 (6 bases). V shed 6 bases and J shed 1 base, with 18 bases lying between them. The CDR3 sequence is 16 residues long. Germline CDR1 is MRHNA and CDR2 is SNTAGT. CDR3 residues: CASSPTGNRFNYGYTF. CDR3 nucleotide sequence: TGTGCCAGCAGCCCTACAGGGAACCGTTTTAACTATGGCTACACCTTC.

The chain has TRBV3-1 (or the pseudogene TRBV3-2) and TRBJ1-2, with a possible D match to TRBD1 (5 bases). The germline CDR1 and CDR2 sequences are LGHDT and YNNKEL (reference sequence). Trimming took off 5 bases at V and 4 bases at J, with 11 bases between the two ends. This CDR3 is built from 13 residues. The CDR3, as DNA: TGTGCCAGCAGCATAGGGGCCTCCTATGGCTACACCTTC. Translating it yields CASSIGASYGYTF.

The V call is TRBV6-5, the J call TRBJ2-5, with 12 nucleotides matching TRBD2. CDR1 and CDR2 from the germline V gene are MNHEY and SVGAGI. The CDR3 loop spans 15 amino acids. With 2 bases clipped from V and 4 bases from J, the junction kept 2 bases outside the gene matches. The CDR3 DNA reads as TGTGCCAGCAGTTACCTAGCGGGAGGGCGAGAGACCCAGTACTTC. This sequence encodes CASSYLAGGRETQYF.

The chain combines TRBV2 with TRBJ2-6; D remains ambiguous. V was trimmed by 3 bases and J by 1 base, leaving 4 bases between them. CDR3 length: 14 amino acids. The germline CDR1 and CDR2 sequences are SNHLY and FYNNEI. CDR3 bases: TGTGCCAGCAGTGATAGGTCTGGGGCCAACGTCCTGACTTTC. Translated, it gives CASSDRSGANVLTF.

This clone was recorded only once. The V and J genes are TRBV19 and TRBJ1-4; D not resolved. This CDR3 contains 14 residues. Trimming removed 5 bases from V and 0 bases from J, with 7 bases in between. Germline lookup yields CDR1 LNHDA and CDR2 SQIVND (reference sequence). The CDR3 DNA reads as TGTGCCAGTAGTTTTAGTTCAACTAATGAAAAACTGTTTTTT. Its protein is CASSFSSTNEKLFF.